This TCR beta chain was identified in a study of control samples from healthy donors and cancer patients. Sequenced by immunoSEQ multiplex PCR; TCRdb stores in-frame clones only, minus some. The sample consists of 75,000 to 95,000 clones, roughly nine tenths of them appearing once. Trimming took off 1 base at V and 4 bases at J, with 13 bases between the two ends. This CDR3 has 15 residues. Germline lookup yields CDR1 LGHNA and CDR2 YSLEER. Sequenced input: PBMCs. This TCR was recovered from a woman aged 45-65 years with colorectal cancer. The chain employs TRBV4-3 and TRBJ1-2; D is uncertain. CDR3 protein: CASSQVRGYAYGYTF. DNA of the CDR3: TGCGCCAGCAGCCAAGTTAGAGGGTACGCCTATGGCTACACCTTC.